Listed below are T cell receptor beta chains from one sample, sequenced in a study of blood T cell repertoires in COVID-19. Using immunoSEQ multiplex PCR, the repertoire was profiled, and TCRdb retains in-frame clones only, with some absent. This sample has around 320,000 clones; roughly 85% occur once, and the top ten carry just over 7%. Material for sequencing was peripheral blood. These receptors were obtained from a human donor in a cohort sampled during active COVID-19. The CDR3 runs from the conserved cysteine through the conserved F or W. Fields, in order: clone size, D gene, V gene, J gene, CDR3 protein, CDR3 DNA. The D gene is left open where the match is weak. Only some rows state a clone size, as once, few, many or a class for expanded clones.

many	TRBD2	TRBV4-1	TRBJ2-2	CASSQDWGGFGTGELFF	TGCGCCAGCAGCCAAGATTGGGGGGGTTTCGGCACCGGGGAGCTGTTTTTT
few	-	TRBV2	TRBJ2-3	CASASQVGSDTQYF	TGTGCCAGCGCTTCGCAGGTTGGGTCGGATACGCAGTATTTT
-	-	TRBV7-2	TRBJ1-5	CASSFRDQPQHF	TGTGCCAGCAGCTTCAGGGATCAGCCCCAGCATTTT
-	TRBD1	TRBV28	TRBJ1-1	CATMDRGRFSEGNTEAFF	TGTGCCACTATGGACAGGGGGCGATTTTCCGAGGGGAACACTGAAGCTTTCTTT
-	-	TRBV6-5	TRBJ1-5	CASRGASNQPQHF	TGTGCCAGCAGAGGGGCAAGCAATCAGCCCCAGCATTTT
-	-	TRBV5-1	TRBJ2-2	CASRGGTGNTGELFF	TGCGCCAGCAGGGGAGGGACAGGGAACACCGGGGAGCTGTTTTTT
-	TRBD1	TRBV7-2	TRBJ1-5	CASSSLRGRIFNQPQHF	TGTGCCAGCAGCTCACTCAGGGGGCGCATTTTCAATCAGCCCCAGCATTTT
-	-	TRBV15	TRBJ2-7	CATSREAGSYEQYF	TGTGCCACCAGCAGAGAAGCAGGGTCGTACGAGCAGTACTTC
few	-	TRBV4-2	TRBJ1-5	CASSQVTGNQPQHF	TGTGCCAGCAGCCAAGTCACGGGGAATCAGCCCCAGCATTTT
many	-	TRBV18	TRBJ2-1	CASSSESLNEQFF	TGTGCCAGCTCTAGCGAGTCTTTGAATGAGCAGTTCTTC
-	-	TRBV7-9	TRBJ1-2	CASLGSGGRGGYTF	TGTGCCAGCCTGGGGTCGGGAGGCCGGGGGGGCTACACCTTC
once	-	TRBV29-1	TRBJ1-1	CSVEVGGAGTEAFF	TGCAGCGTTGAAGTTGGGGGCGCGGGCACTGAAGCTTTCTTT
-	-	TRBV27	TRBJ1-5	CASSFGTHSNQPQHF	TGTGCCAGCAGTTTCGGGACACATAGCAATCAGCCCCAGCATTTT
-	-	TRBV7-2	TRBJ2-7	CASSLGARAYEQYF	TGTGCCAGCAGCTTAGGCGCTAGAGCCTACGAGCAGTACTTC
-	-	TRBV11-3	TRBJ2-7	CASSIPGLGSYEQYF	TGTGCCAGCAGCATCCCGGGACTCGGCTCCTACGAGCAGTACTTC